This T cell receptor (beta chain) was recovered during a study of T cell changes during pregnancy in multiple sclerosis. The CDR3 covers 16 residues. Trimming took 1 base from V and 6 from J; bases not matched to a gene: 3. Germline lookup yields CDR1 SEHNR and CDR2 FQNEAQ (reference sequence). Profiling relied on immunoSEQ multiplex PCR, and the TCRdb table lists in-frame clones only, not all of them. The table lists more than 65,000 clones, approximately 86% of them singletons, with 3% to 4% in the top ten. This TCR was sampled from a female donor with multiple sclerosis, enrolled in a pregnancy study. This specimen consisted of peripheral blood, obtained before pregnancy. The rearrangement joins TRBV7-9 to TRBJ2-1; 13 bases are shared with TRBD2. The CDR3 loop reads CASSLGGLAGVNEQFF. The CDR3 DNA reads TGTGCCAGCAGCTTAGGAGGACTAGCGGGGGTCAATGAGCAGTTCTTC.